This T cell receptor (beta chain) was recovered during a study of a mutant IDH1 vaccine in newly diagnosed glioma. Documented time point: week 47, end of study. Alongside topical imiquimod, each dose of vaccine comprised 300 ug of mutant IDH1 20-mer peptide. The method was immunoSEQ multiplex PCR; TCRdb's version includes in-frame clones alone and lacks a portion of them. The sample has tens of thousands of clones; 75% to 85% are singletons. General study findings and limits: The authors found pseudoprogression apparently unrelated to changes in top peripheral T cell clonotypes.

Of note for this clone: Antigen unknown.

Per germline, CDR1 SGHNT and CDR2 YYREEE (reference sequence). This CDR3 comprises 16 residues. V was clipped by 0 bases and J by 7 bases; unmatched bases: 8. This chain links TRBV5-4 with TRBJ2-2; 8 nucleotides align to TRBD1. The sequence derives from a middle-aged man with glioma. This specimen was PBMCs, taken from a glioma patient whose treatment included an IDH1 peptide vaccine. The CDR3 nucleotides read TGTGCCAGCAGCTTGGAGCGTCAGGGGGCTGGCGGGGAGCTGTTTTTT. Translation gives CASSLERQGAGGELFF.